This entry lists 18 T cell receptor beta chains sequenced from one sample in a study of T cell changes during pregnancy in multiple sclerosis. Some clones are missing from TCRdb's copy, which holds only in-frame ones; the method was immunoSEQ multiplex PCR. The sample records about 24,000 clones, roughly 85% being singletons. The input for sequencing was CD8+ T cells from peripheral blood mononuclear cells, taken in the first trimester of pregnancy. These receptors were obtained from a female donor in good health, enrolled as a control in a pregnancy study.

Concerning this clone itself: A read error may produce the germline difference seen at one junction end. The chain employs TRBV5-4 and TRBJ1-2, with 7 positions matching TRBD1. This CDR3 comprises 14 residues. Per germline, CDR1 SGHNT and CDR2 YYREEE (reference sequence). The CDR3 bases are TGCGCCAGCAGCCAACATAACAGGGGAGATGGCTACACCTTC. This codes for CASSQHNRGDGYTF.

The V and J genes are TRBV27 and TRBJ2-5, with a possible D match to TRBD2 (5 bases). The germline V gene has CDR1 MNHEY and CDR2 SMNVEV (reference sequence). The CDR3 has 15 amino acids. The germline V and J ends were trimmed by 3 bases and 0 bases, with 11 bases remaining between them. This CDR3 reads CASSFRGLYQETQYF. For the CDR3, the DNA is TGTGCCAGCAGTTTTCGGGGTTTGTACCAAGAGACCCAGTACTTC.

The rearrangement uses TRBV4-3 and TRBJ1-2; unclear D gene. The CDR3 consists of 15 residues. Germline V gives CDR1 LGHNA, CDR2 YSLEER. Trimming cost V 4 bases and J 2 bases, with 14 bases left between them. The chain's CDR3 is CASSPERSGNYGYTF. In DNA, the CDR3 is TGCGCCAGCAGCCCAGAGCGCAGCGGGAACTATGGCTACACCTTC.

The chain uses TRBV15 and TRBJ2-7; D is unclear. The germline V gene has CDR1 LNHNV and CDR2 YYDKDF (reference sequence). Trimming pared 5 bases from V and 3 bases from J, leaving 17 bases between. CDR3 length: 15 residues. The CDR3 nucleotides are TGTGCCACCAGCGGAACTGTCCCCTCGGGCTACGAGCAGTACTTC. Translated: CATSGTVPSGYEQYF.

The genes are TRBV7-9 and TRBJ2-5, with TRBD1 as a possible D gene (5 bases). The germline CDR1 and CDR2 sequences are SEHNR and FQNEAQ (reference sequence). CDR3 length: 13 residues. V was shortened by 5 bases and J by 3 bases, with 10 bases between the two germline ends. CDR3 in amino acids: CASSPPGKETQYF. The CDR3 coding sequence is TGTGCCAGCAGCCCCCCAGGGAAAGAGACCCAGTACTTC.

The V gene is TRBV6-6, the J gene TRBJ1-1; 9 bases map to TRBD1. Germline lookup yields CDR1 MNHNY and CDR2 SVGAGI (reference sequence). The CDR3 covers 13 residues. With V trimmed by 6 bases and J by 11 bases, 10 bases remained unmatched. The DNA for the CDR3 is TGTGCCAGCAGGGGGACAGGGTTTTTGGGGGCTTTCTTT. Protein: CASRGTGFLGAFF.

This clone was detected once. This chain joins TRBV28 and TRBJ2-5, with 9 bases identical to TRBD1. Germline V gene sequence: CDR1 MDHEN, CDR2 SYDVKM. The CDR3 is 15 residues long. Trimming removed 3 bases from V and 2 bases from J; junction bases left unmatched: 4. In DNA, the CDR3 is TGTGCCAGCAGTTTCTCCGGGACAGGGCAAGAGACCCAGTACTTC. This gives the protein CASSFSGTGQETQYF.

The genes are TRBV4-3 and TRBJ2-3; 9 bases are a match to TRBD1. CDR3 length: 17 residues. Germline lookup yields CDR1 LGHNA and CDR2 YSLEER. V was clipped by 4 bases and J by 5 bases; unmatched bases: 13. This chain's CDR3 is CASSRNERDREIDTQYF. CDR3 nucleotide sequence: TGCGCCAGCAGCCGCAATGAGAGGGACAGGGAGATAGATACGCAGTATTTT.

CDR3 protein: CASSLDRGYNSPLHF. DNA of the CDR3: TGTGCCAGCAGCTTAGATAGGGGCTATAATTCACCCCTCCACTTT. The V and J genes are TRBV7-2 and TRBJ1-6; D is possibly TRBD1 (5 bases). This CDR3 is built from 15 residues. Trimming shortened V by 1 base and J by 3 bases, and 7 bases separated the two germline ends. From germline, CDR1 is SGHTA and CDR2 FQGNSA.

The chain uses TRBV5-4 and TRBJ2-2; D is unclear. This CDR3 has 11 residues. Germline CDR1 SGHNT, CDR2 YYREEE (reference sequence). V was clipped by 6 bases and J by 7 bases, with 7 bases between them. CDR3 in amino acids: CASISGGELFF. CDR3 DNA sequence: TGTGCCAGCATCTCGGGCGGGGAGCTGTTTTTT.

V and J are TRBV9 and TRBJ2-5; D possibly corresponds to TRBD1 (6 bases). The CDR3 extends over 15 amino acids. Germline V gene sequence: CDR1 SGDLS, CDR2 YYNGEE. The V end lost 0 bases, the J end lost 1 base, and 10 bases lay between the germline ends. Here the CDR3 reads CASSVGDNAQETQYF. The CDR3, as DNA: TGTGCCAGCAGCGTAGGGGACAACGCCCAAGAGACCCAGTACTTC.

This rearrangement joins TRBV6-5 to TRBJ1-5, with D unresolved. Germline lookup yields CDR1 MNHEY and CDR2 SVGAGI. This CDR3 has 14 amino acids. V was cut by 0 bases and J by 7 bases, with 10 bases left in between. CDR3 region: CASSYSEGMQPQHF. In DNA, the CDR3 is TGTGCCAGCAGTTACTCGGAGGGAATGCAGCCCCAGCATTTT.

The chain has TRBV18 and TRBJ2-7, with 9 bases identical to TRBD1. The germline V gene has CDR1 KGHSH and CDR2 LQKENI. The length of the CDR3 is 16 residues. The junction had 6 bases not matched to a gene; V was cut back by 0 bases and J by 3 bases. Written as DNA, the CDR3 is TGTGCCAGCTCACCACCGACACAGGGGGCCGGCTACGAGCAGTACTTC. It specifies CASSPPTQGAGYEQYF. The full variable domain, its missing parts supplied by reference TRBV18 and TRBJ2-7, is NAGVMQNPRHLVRRRGQEARLRCSPMKGHSHVYWYRQLPEEGLKFMVYLQKENIIDESGMPKERFSAEFPKEGPSILRIQQVVRGDSAAYFCASSPPTQGAGYEQYFGPGTRLTVT.

This chain connects TRBV4-3 to TRBJ2-1; D is ambiguous. CDR1 LGHNA and CDR2 YSLEER come from the germline V gene. V was pared by 2 bases and J by 8 bases, with 7 bases between. The CDR3 consists of 12 residues. The CDR3 spells CASSQNLDEQFF. Here the CDR3 DNA reads TGCGCCAGCAGCCAAAACTTGGATGAGCAGTTCTTC.

The V gene is TRBV28, the J gene TRBJ2-5, with D unresolved. Trimming stripped 5 bases from V and 1 base from J, with 5 bases between. This CDR3 is 12 amino acids long. CDR1 MDHEN and CDR2 SYDVKM come from the germline V gene. The CDR3 loop is CASSILQETQYF. The CDR3 DNA reads as TGTGCCAGCAGTATCCTCCAAGAGACCCAGTACTTC.

The chain couples TRBV7-9 to TRBJ1-1; D is uncertain. Trimming stripped 5 bases from V and 7 bases from J, with 17 bases between. Germline CDR1 and CDR2: SEHNR and FQNEAQ (reference sequence). The CDR3 spans 14 residues. The DNA of the CDR3 is TGTGCCAGCAGCCCCGGCTTGTCCGGCGGTGAAGCTTTCTTT. Amino acids: CASSPGLSGGEAFF.

J is TRBJ2-1 and V is TRBV4-1, with a tentative D call TRBD1 (6 bases). The CDR3 is 13 residues long. Germline assignment: CDR1 MGHRA and CDR2 YSYEKL. With 4 bases removed from V and 5 bases from J, the gap between germline ends came to 9 bases. The DNA for the CDR3 is TGCGCCAGCAGCCCGGGACAACACAATGAGCAGTTCTTC. Protein sequence: CASSPGQHNEQFF.

This clone is judged medium-sized. The chain joins TRBV6-6 to TRBJ1-2; 7 positions match TRBD1. Germline V gives CDR1 MNHNY, CDR2 SVGAGI (reference sequence). The CDR3 spans 15 residues. The trim removed 4 bases at V and 6 bases at J, leaving 11 bases unmatched. The CDR3 nucleotides read TGTGCCAGCAGTTCCACCGGAGGGGGCGAGAATGGCTACACCTTC. Protein sequence: CASSSTGGGENGYTF.